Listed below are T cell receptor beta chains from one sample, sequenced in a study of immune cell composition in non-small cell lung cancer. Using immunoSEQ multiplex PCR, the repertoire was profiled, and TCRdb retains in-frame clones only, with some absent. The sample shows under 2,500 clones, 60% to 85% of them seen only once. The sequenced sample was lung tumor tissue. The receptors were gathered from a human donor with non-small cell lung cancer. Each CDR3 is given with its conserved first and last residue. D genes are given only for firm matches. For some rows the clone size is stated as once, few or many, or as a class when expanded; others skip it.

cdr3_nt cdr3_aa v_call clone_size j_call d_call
TGTGCCAGCACCCGGTACGGGATCTCTAGCTCCTACAATGAGCAGTTCTTC CASTRYGISSSYNEQFF TRBV11-2 NA TRBJ2-1 NA
TGTGCCAGTTCCCTTCGGGGGGCTGGGGCCAACGTCCTGACTTTC CASSLRGAGANVLTF TRBV19 NA TRBJ2-6 TRBD2
TGCGCCAGCAGCCAGAGTCCTCAGGATTCACCCCTCCACTTT CASSQSPQDSPLHF TRBV4-3 few TRBJ1-6 NA
TGTGCCAGTATCGGGCAGTACGAACTAGAGCGTTCGGGGACCCAGTACTTC CASIGQYELERSGTQYF TRBV19 NA TRBJ2-5 NA
TGTGCCAGCAGCTTAGGAGGGAGTACGAGGAATGAGCAGTTCTTC CASSLGGSTRNEQFF TRBV7-2 NA TRBJ2-1 NA
TGTGCCAGCAGCGAGGGTTTCAGGGAAGCTTTCTTT CASSEGFREAFF TRBV5-4 NA TRBJ1-1 NA
TGTGCCAGTAGTAGGCGGGAGGGGTACAATGAGCAGTTCTTC CASSRREGYNEQFF TRBV19 NA TRBJ2-1 TRBD2
TGTGCCAGCAGCCAGGAGTTGGCCAAAAACATTCAGTACTTC CASSQELAKNIQYF TRBV14 NA TRBJ2-4 NA
TGTGCCAGCAGCTTGTCGGAACTACAGTACTTC CASSLSELQYF TRBV5-6 NA TRBJ2-7 NA
TGTGCCAGCAGCTTGGGACTAGCGGAGGCTGGCGAGCAGTACTTC CASSLGLAEAGEQYF TRBV7-3 NA TRBJ2-7 TRBD2
TGTGCCAGCAGTCGGGACAGGGGGCTCTACGAGCAGTACTTC CASSRDRGLYEQYF TRBV6-5 NA TRBJ2-7 TRBD1
TGTGCCAGCAGTCCCCCAGGGTTCTATGGCTACACCTTC CASSPPGFYGYTF TRBV28 NA TRBJ1-2 NA
TGCGCCAGCAGCCTGAGGGAGGGAGGACCGCCCTACGAGCAGTACTTC CASSLREGGPPYEQYF TRBV4-3 once TRBJ2-7 TRBD2
TGTGCCAGCAGCCAAGGACAGGGCACAGGTCAGCCCCAGCATTTT CASSQGQGTGQPQHF TRBV4-2 NA TRBJ1-5 TRBD1
TGTGCCAGTAGCCGGGACAGGGGGTACGAGCAGTACTTC CASSRDRGYEQYF TRBV19 NA TRBJ2-7 TRBD1
TGTGCCAGCAGCTTAACAGGGGACTGGAAAGGGGCCAACGTCCTGACTTTC CASSLTGDWKGANVLTF TRBV28 NA TRBJ2-6 NA
TGTGCCAGCTCACCCCTGACTTCCTCCGGGCAGTTCTTC CASSPLTSSGQFF TRBV18 NA TRBJ2-1 NA
TGTGCCAGCAGTTACACAGGGGCGAGTCCCTACGAGCAGTACTTC CASSYTGASPYEQYF TRBV6-5 NA TRBJ2-7 TRBD1
TGTGCCAGCAGCTTGGAGTGGGGCTCAGATACGCAGTATTTT CASSLEWGSDTQYF TRBV5-5 NA TRBJ2-3 NA
TGTGCCAGCAGCTTGGGACTAGAGGTGGATGAGCAGTTCTTC CASSLGLEVDEQFF TRBV7-2 NA TRBJ2-1 TRBD2
TGTGCCAGCAACCCAGAACAGGGGTTCGAGCAGTACTTC CASNPEQGFEQYF TRBV2 NA TRBJ2-7 TRBD1
TGCAGTGCTCCCCGGGATCCCCAGTACTTC CSAPRDPQYF TRBV20-1 few TRBJ2-5 NA
TGTGCCAGCAGCCGAGACGGAAGCGGGGCAAGCTCCTACGAGCAGTACTTC CASSRDGSGASSYEQYF TRBV7-2 NA TRBJ2-7 TRBD2
TGTGCCAGCAGTGATCTAAGGGGAGGGTTGGACATTCAGTACTTC CASSDLRGGLDIQYF TRBV6-1 NA TRBJ2-4 TRBD2
TGTGCCAGTAGTTCTGGACAGGGGACTGCTGAAGCTTTCTTT CASSSGQGTAEAFF TRBV19 NA TRBJ1-1 TRBD1
TGTGCCTGGAGTGTCGGTAGCAATCAGCCCCAGCATTTT CAWSVGSNQPQHF TRBV30 NA TRBJ1-5 NA
TGTGCCAGCAGCCCGACCCGGGGGGGATACACTGAAGCTTTCTTT CASSPTRGGYTEAFF TRBV11-3 NA TRBJ1-1 NA
TGTGCCTGGAGTAAGGGGAAGTCTGAAGCTTTCTTT CAWSKGKSEAFF TRBV30 NA TRBJ1-1 NA
TGCGCCAGCAGCCAAGGCTCCTTGACAGGGCCGAACACTGAAGCTTTCTTT CASSQGSLTGPNTEAFF TRBV4-1 NA TRBJ1-1 TRBD1
TGTGCCAGCAGCGTACGGGTCGCAACGACAGGGTCGCAGAACACCGGGGAGCTGTTTTTT CASSVRVATTGSQNTGELFF TRBV9 NA TRBJ2-2 TRBD1
TGCAGCGTTGATATTGCGGACAGCCTAAACTACGAGCAGTACTTC CSVDIADSLNYEQYF TRBV29-1 large TRBJ2-7 NA
TGTGCCAGCAGTTTACAGCGTTCTAGCGGGAGATTTGGGTTCTTC CASSLQRSSGRFGFF TRBV28 NA TRBJ2-1 TRBD2
TGTGCCAGCAGGGGAGGGGACAGGGGGCACGGGACCCAGTACTTC CASRGGDRGHGTQYF TRBV28 NA TRBJ2-5 TRBD1
TGTGCCAGCAGCTTACTCGGGACTAGGAACGAGCAGTACTTC CASSLLGTRNEQYF TRBV7-2 NA TRBJ2-7 TRBD2
TGTGCCAGCAGCCGAGGGACAGCGAACACCGGGGAGCTGTTTTTT CASSRGTANTGELFF TRBV7-3 NA TRBJ2-2 TRBD1
TGTGCCAGTAGTGACTGGACTAGGATGAACACCGGGGAGCTGTTTTTT CASSDWTRMNTGELFF TRBV19 few TRBJ2-2 TRBD2
TGTGCCATCAGTTCCCGGGACAGGGGGCTTTATGGCTACACCTTC CAISSRDRGLYGYTF TRBV10-3 few TRBJ1-2 TRBD1
TGCGCCAGCAGACGAGGGGGATACACTGAAGCTTTCTTT CASRRGGYTEAFF TRBV4-3 once TRBJ1-1 NA
TGTGCCAGCAGCGCCGTTGAACGTTCGCGATTCTACAATGAGCAGTTCTTC CASSAVERSRFYNEQFF TRBV9 NA TRBJ2-1 NA